One and the same sample provided the 13 T cell receptor beta chains below, sequenced in a study of cytomegalovirus exposure and HLA in healthy donors (dated by TCRdb to 2015 to 2018). Libraries were constructed by the immunoSEQ multiplex PCR assay. For the multiplex PCR, a mixture combining 60 forward primers for TCR Vbeta segments and 13 reverse primers for TCR Jbeta segments was used. Imported from immuneACCESS, the table was reduced by TCRdb to in-frame sequences with V and J called. These copies leave out some clones; in studies compared against another copy, an unresolved V gene accounts for under half, and the cause of the remainder is not known. The table for this sample lists around 180,000 clones; 85% to 90% of them were counted only once. The leading ten clones occupy approximately 1.5% of the sample. Sequencing used PBMCs. These receptors came from a woman aged 18-29 years in good health and CMV-seronegative.

The V and J genes are TRBV5-1 and TRBJ2-1, with D perhaps TRBD1 (6 bases). Between the trimmed V and J ends, which lost 7 bases and 8 bases, there was a span of 22 bases. Germline assignment: CDR1 SGHRS and CDR2 YFSETQ. The CDR3 has 15 amino acids. The CDR3 region has the DNA TGCGCCAGCTTTCCAAACAGGGAACGTTATCATGAGCAGTTCTTC. Amino acids: CASFPNRERYHEQFF.

The V call is TRBV18, the J call TRBJ1-1; D ambiguous. The V and J ends lost 2 bases and 1 base respectively, with 8 bases between them. The CDR3 has 14 residues. CDR1 is KGHSH, CDR2 LQKENI, per germline. The CDR3 here is CASSPGQENTEAFF. As DNA, the CDR3 is TGTGCCAGCTCACCAGGCCAAGAGAACACTGAAGCTTTCTTT.

J is TRBJ2-7 and V is TRBV5-4; unclear D gene. Germline V lookup: CDR1 SGHNT, CDR2 YYREEE (reference sequence). CDR3 length: 12 amino acids. Trimming pared 7 bases from V and 0 bases from J, leaving 8 bases between. This chain's CDR3 is CASRSLSYEQYF. The DNA for the CDR3 is TGTGCCAGCCGCTCCCTCTCCTACGAGCAGTACTTC.

The rearrangement links TRBV4-2 to TRBJ1-1, with D maybe TRBD1 (5 bases). Trimming took 7 bases from V and 0 from J, leaving 15 bases between them. The germline V gene encodes CDR1 LGHNA and CDR2 YNFKEQ. This CDR3 contains 15 residues. The CDR3 sequence: CASKESRGMNTEAFF. The CDR3 DNA reads TGTGCCAGCAAAGAAAGTCGGGGGATGAACACTGAAGCTTTCTTT.

V is TRBV21-1 and J is TRBJ2-1; the table's D call, TRBD2, has no DNA check behind it. TRBV21-1 is described as a pseudogene. The CDR3 length is 13 residues. CDR3 region: CAPTQRGYNEQFF. In DNA, the CDR3 is TGTGCCCCGACCCAGCGGGGATACAATGAGCAGTTCTTC.

The sample holds a few counts of this clone. The J gene is TRBJ1-5, the V gene TRBV19, with 7 bases identical to TRBD1. Germline V CDR1 and CDR2: LNHDA, SQIVND (reference sequence). The V segment lost 3 bases and the J segment 6 bases; nucleotides outside the gene matches: 5. The CDR3 runs to 14 residues. CDR3 bases: TGTGCCAGTAGTATTTTGGCAGGGGGTCAGCCCCAGCATTTT. Translating gives CASSILAGGQPQHF.

CDR3 sequence reads: CATRRDRGQQETQYF. CDR3 in DNA: TGCGCCACTCGCCGGGACAGGGGGCAACAAGAGACCCAGTACTTC. The V gene is TRBV5-1, the J gene TRBJ2-5; 12 nucleotides match TRBD1. The CDR3 runs 15 residues. The germline gives CDR1 SGHRS, CDR2 YFSETQ. V gave up 9 bases and J gave up 2 bases; unmatched junction bases: 8. Drawing the rest from reference TRBV5-1 and TRBJ2-5, the complete variable domain is KAGVTQTPRYLIKTRGQQVTLSCSPISGHRSVSWYQQTPGQGLQFLFEYFSETQRNKGNFPGRFSGRQFSNSRSEMNVSTLELGDSALYLCATRRDRGQQETQYFGPGTRLLVL.

This chain joins TRBV6-1 and TRBJ2-5, with 7 nucleotides matching TRBD1. The V gene's germline CDR1 is MNHNS and CDR2 SASEGT. V was clipped by 5 bases and J by 3 bases; unmatched bases: 9. The CDR3 extends over 15 amino acids. Written as DNA, the CDR3 is TGTGCCAGCAGTCCCACGGGACAGCCAAAAGAGACCCAGTACTTC. This codes for CASSPTGQPKETQYF.

This chain connects TRBV7-2 to TRBJ2-1; 7 nucleotides align to TRBD2. The length of the CDR3 is 13 residues. Germline CDR1 SGHTA, CDR2 FQGNSA. The ends lost 2 bases at V and 8 bases at J; junction bases unmatched: 3. The CDR3 region is CASSLKGLYEQFF. The CDR3 DNA sequence: TGTGCCAGCAGCTTAAAGGGACTATATGAGCAGTTCTTC.

The chain couples TRBV5-5 to TRBJ1-1; 8 bases are a match to TRBD1. The CDR3 length is 17 residues. The J segment lost 0 bases and the V segment lost 4 bases, leaving 11 bases of the junction unmatched. Germline-derived CDR1 and CDR2 are SGHKS and YYEKEE (reference sequence). The CDR3 DNA reads as TGTGCCAGCAGCCGGCTGGGACAGGTCGCCCTGAACACTGAAGCTTTCTTT. Translating gives CASSRLGQVALNTEAFF. The full variable domain, in which reference TRBV5-5 and TRBJ1-1 provide the parts outside the CDR3, is DAGVTQSPTHLIKTRGQQVTLRCSPISGHKSVSWYQQVLGQGPQFIFQYYEKEERGRGNFPDRFSARQFPNYSSELNVNALLLGDSALYLCASSRLGQVALNTEAFFGQGTRLTVV.

The rearrangement links TRBV5-5 to TRBJ2-1; 8 positions agree with TRBD2. With 4 bases clipped from V and 4 bases from J, the junction kept 4 bases outside the gene matches. This CDR3 region has 14 residues. Germline V gene sequence: CDR1 SGHKS, CDR2 YYEKEE (reference sequence). The DNA for the CDR3 is TGTGCCAGCAGCCTAGCGGGCGCATACAATGAGCAGTTCTTC. This gives the protein CASSLAGAYNEQFF. Combining the CDR3 with reference TRBV5-5 and TRBJ2-1 gives the whole variable domain DAGVTQSPTHLIKTRGQQVTLRCSPISGHKSVSWYQQVLGQGPQFIFQYYEKEERGRGNFPDRFSARQFPNYSSELNVNALLLGDSALYLCASSLAGAYNEQFFGPGTRLTVL.

The chain uses TRBV6-5 and TRBJ1-1; D perhaps matches TRBD1 (5 bases). With 2 bases removed from V and 10 bases from J, the gap between germline ends came to 17 bases. Germline lookup yields CDR1 MNHEY and CDR2 SVGAGI. CDR3 size: 14 residues. The CDR3 protein is CASSYRGTPKGAFF. The CDR3 nucleotides are TGTGCCAGCAGTTACCGCGGGACCCCCAAGGGAGCTTTCTTT.

This clone was seen only a few times. The rearrangement joins TRBV27 to TRBJ1-2, with D perhaps matching TRBD1 (5 bases). The V end was cut by 5 bases, the J end by 8 bases, with 21 bases between. This CDR3 contains 15 residues. Germline CDR1 and CDR2: MNHEY and SMNVEV (reference sequence). CDR3 sequence (DNA): TGTGCCAGCAGTCCTACAGGATACCCCCTTGAGGGCTACACCTTC. It is translated as CASSPTGYPLEGYTF.